Below, one T cell receptor (beta chain) is given with its context. Its antigen target is currently unknown. No much larger clone exists at a distance of one base, and base qualities are not known. This entry belongs to a study of T cell responses to AZD1222 COVID-19 vaccine (dated by TCRdb to the early 2020s). For context, the study as a whole: A total of 230 to 250 trial participants underwent TCR sequencing, of whom some 210 received two doses of AZD1222 and roughly 25 received two doses of the MenACWY control vaccine. Enrollment into the trials was organized by age into subgroups of 18-55, 56-69 and 70-plus years, and those subgroups contained roughly 140, 27 and 60 TCR-sequenced participants, respectively.

The investigation overall reported the following: Nearly half of unique spike-specific TCRs reportedly recognized epitopes outside regions mutated in the B.1.351 and B.1.1.7 variants. The 56-69-year group was small, and its depth increase did not reach significance, likely because of low power. A significant rise in spike-specific TCR breadth and depth was observed after two AZD1222 doses relative to day 0 and relative to MenACWY recipients. The vaccine-associated CD4 TCRs covered the entire spike protein, and the dominant responses fell in regions 160-218 and 743-854. Conclusions about previously exposed vaccinees were limited because only six or seven AZD1222 recipients were SARS-CoV-2 seropositive at baseline. Participants were mostly white British, with more females than males. The authors suggested clonal diversity may have been underestimated. No day 14 peak-response samples were available, so repertoires were characterized only after the peak T cell response.

The time point label, as the study defines it: baseline before first vaccination. This specimen's treatment or condition label, per the study, means: meningococcal conjugate vaccine given as trial control. The vaccinee samples were drawn from two UK trials, COV001 and COV002, one of which was a single-blind randomized controlled phase 2/3 trial testing AZD1222 (ChAdOx1 nCoV-19) in healthy adults. Trial participant PBMC samples were collected at day 0 and day 28 after the second dose for TCRbeta chain sequencing. The CDR3 regions of human TCRbeta chains were analyzed by immunosequencing. As for the original processing: Repertoire TCRs were checked for matches against a reference library of SARS-CoV-2-specific TCRs that had been generated using the MIRA antigen-specificity platform. Breadth meant the fraction of unique TCRs that were SARS-CoV-2-associated, whereas depth meant the fraction of total T cells that were SARS-CoV-2-associated. Each spike-specific TCR was assigned to its reactive spike region and to a CD4 or CD8 class using the MIRA data. Log10-transformed breadth and depth values were compared by one-way ANOVA with Sidak's multiple comparisons tests. The clones in this table, taken by TCRdb from immuneACCESS, are in-frame only. Not every clone is retained; where verified, under half of the shortfall comes from an unresolved V gene, and the cause of the rest is unknown. V and J calls and clone size come straight from that table; D and trimming were deduced from the DNA. A total of around 88,000 clones appear in this sample, 85% to 90% of them only once. The ten largest clones represent 2.5% to 3% of the sample.

Inclusive of the bounding cysteine and phenylalanine, the CDR3 is 17 residues long. The DNA shown is the 51-base CDR3, in frame from base 1. CDR1 LNHNV and CDR2 YYDKDF were looked up in the germline V gene (reference sequence). V was cut back by 0 bases and J by 5 bases, leaving a gap of 16 bases between them. The source material was peripheral blood, sampled on day 0 of MenACWY control vaccination. The V and J genes are TRBV15 and TRBJ2-2; tentative D gene TRBD2, with 6 bases matching. This TCR was sampled from an adult in good health. The CDR3 here reads CATSRDHAGRQTGELFF. The DNA sequence is as follows: TGTGCCACCAGCAGAGATCACGCCGGGAGACAAACCGGGGAGCTGTTTTTT.